The T cell receptor (beta chain) described here comes from a study of T cells in localized non-small cell lung cancer (dated by TCRdb to 2018 to 2021). Broadly, across the study: The study examined T cell repertoires in a few hundred patients with early-stage NSCLC and compared tumors with uninvolved tumor-adjacent lungs. The cohort was made up of around 250 treatment-naive NSCLC patients whose localized lung tumors had been resected. The mean age of the NSCLC patients was just over 65 years, with roughly 120 men and around 110 women.

The immunoSEQ Assay was used to sequence TCR beta CDR3 regions from DNA. As for the authors' bioinformatics: To compute T cell density, TCR beta template counts were normalized to usable DNA, which was estimated by amplifying housekeeping genes. Richness was estimated using the preseqR package, with extrapolation to 400,000 templates for PBMC samples and to 120,000 templates for tissue samples. Clonality was taken to be one minus Pielou's evenness. Tissue-enriched TCRs were identified through differential abundance testing performed on productive amino-acid clonotypes, with a minimum total count of 5 and an alpha of 0.1. The Jaccard Index and the Morisita Overlap Index were used to measure how much the repertoires overlapped between compartments. TCR beta CDR3s were clustered by GLIPH together with public tetramer-defined viral CDR3s, and at least three viral sequences plus V-gene enrichment were required for viral motifs. The source is immuneACCESS, and TCRdb retained only in-frame sequences with V and J called. Part of the clones is not carried over; for the studies checked, unresolved V genes explain less than half of this, and the remainder is unexplained. V and J calls and clone size follow that table, whereas D and trimming were derived from the DNA. A total of some 9,700 clones appear in this sample, nearly 90% of them only once. Of the sample, around 2.5% is held by the ten largest clones.

At diagnosis, peripheral blood, uninvolved tumor-adjacent lung and tumor were collected and were preserved as a mix of fresh-frozen and FFPE material. For TCR repertoire profiling, the blood samples were analyzed as peripheral blood mononuclear cells. Trimming removed 0 bases from V and 5 bases from J, leaving 7 bases between the germline ends. Spanning cysteine to phenylalanine, the CDR3 consists of 14 amino acids. Only the CDR3 portion is preserved as DNA: 42 bases, with reading frame beginning at the first base. CDR1 WNHNN and CDR2 SYGVQD are derived from the germline V gene (reference sequence). Here is what the overall study found, with its caveats: Longer overall survival was associated with higher T cell density in blood, whereas shorter survival was associated with higher clonality in adjacent lung. Uninvolved tumor-adjacent lung showed the highest T cell clonality, higher than tumor, which suggests more focused antigenic responses in the adjacent lung. Because multi-region tumor sequencing was not done, intratumor heterogeneity could not be ruled out. Because the study design was exploratory, TCR variables were selected using unadjusted p-values without false-discovery rate correction. A median of approximately 50 of the top 100 tumor clones turned up in the paired uninvolved adjacent lung, and around 27 of those clones also ranked among the top 100 of that same adjacent lung.

With regard to this clone: The antigen it binds to is not known. Base qualities are not at hand, and no much larger clone is one base apart.

The receptor comes from a female donor aged 60 or older with stage II squamous cell lung carcinoma. The chain was built from TRBV10-1 and TRBJ2-2; D gene: possibly TRBD2, on 6 matching bases. The specimen comprised peripheral blood, sampled before any cancer treatment. The CDR3 here reads CASSESEGTGELFF. The sequenced DNA: TGCGCCAGCAGTGAGTCGGAGGGAACCGGGGAGCTGTTTTTT.